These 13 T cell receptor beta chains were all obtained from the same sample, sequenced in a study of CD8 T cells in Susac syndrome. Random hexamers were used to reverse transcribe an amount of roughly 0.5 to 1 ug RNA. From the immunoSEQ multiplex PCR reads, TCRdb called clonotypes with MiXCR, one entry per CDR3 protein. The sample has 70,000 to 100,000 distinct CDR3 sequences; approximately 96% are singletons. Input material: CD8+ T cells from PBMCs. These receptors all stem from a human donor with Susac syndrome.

The CDR3 protein is CASSSDQGQFGPWV. In DNA form, the CDR3 reads TGTGCCAGCAGTTCGGACCAGGGACAATTTGGTCCCTGGGTC. This chain connects TRBV28 to TRBJ2-7, with D possibly matching TRBD1 (6 bases). CDR3 length: 14 amino acids. Germline CDR1 is MDHEN and CDR2 is SYDVKM.

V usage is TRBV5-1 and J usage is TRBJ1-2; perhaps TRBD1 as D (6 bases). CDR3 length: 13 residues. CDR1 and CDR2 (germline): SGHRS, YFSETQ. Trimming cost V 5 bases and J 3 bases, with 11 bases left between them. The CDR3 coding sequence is TGCGCCAGCAGTTCCGGACAGCACTATGGCTACACCTTC. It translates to CASSSGQHYGYTF. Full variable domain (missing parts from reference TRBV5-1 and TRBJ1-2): KAGVTQTPRYLIKTRGQQVTLSCSPISGHRSVSWYQQTPGQGLQFLFEYFSETQRNKGNFPGRFSGRQFSNSRSEMNVSTLELGDSALYLCASSSGQHYGYTFGSGTRLTVV.

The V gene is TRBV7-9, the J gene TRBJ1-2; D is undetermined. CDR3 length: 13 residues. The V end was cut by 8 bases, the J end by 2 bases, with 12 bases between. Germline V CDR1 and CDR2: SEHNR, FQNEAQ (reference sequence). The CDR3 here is CASRAGNNYGYTF. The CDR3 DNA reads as TGTGCCAGCCGGGCGGGCAACAACTATGGCTACACCTTC. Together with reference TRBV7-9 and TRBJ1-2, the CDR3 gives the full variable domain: DTGVSQNPRHKITKRGQNVTFRCDPISEHNRLYWYRQTLGQGPEFLTYFQNEAQLEKSRLLSDRFSAERPKGSFSTLEIQRTEQGDSAMYLCASRAGNNYGYTFGSGTRLTVV.

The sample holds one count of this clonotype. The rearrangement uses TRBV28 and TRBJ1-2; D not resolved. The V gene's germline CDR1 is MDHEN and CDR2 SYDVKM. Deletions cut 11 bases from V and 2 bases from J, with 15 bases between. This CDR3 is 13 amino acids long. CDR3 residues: CAAEGTGNYGYTF. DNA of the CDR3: TGTGCCGCGGAAGGTACGGGAAACTATGGCTACACCTTC.

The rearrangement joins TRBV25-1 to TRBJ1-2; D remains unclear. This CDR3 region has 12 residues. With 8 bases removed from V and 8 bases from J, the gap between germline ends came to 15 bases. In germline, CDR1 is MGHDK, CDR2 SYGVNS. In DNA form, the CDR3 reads TGTGCCAGCGCCTCCGGGGAAGTAGGCTACACCTTC. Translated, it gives CASASGEVGYTF.

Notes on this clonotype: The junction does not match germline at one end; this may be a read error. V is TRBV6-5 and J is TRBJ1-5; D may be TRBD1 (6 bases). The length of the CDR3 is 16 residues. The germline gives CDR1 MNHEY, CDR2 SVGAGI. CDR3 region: CASSLVAGTSNQPQHF. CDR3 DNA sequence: TGTGCCAGCAGCTTAGTGGCCGGGACAAGCAACCAGCCCCAGCATTTT.

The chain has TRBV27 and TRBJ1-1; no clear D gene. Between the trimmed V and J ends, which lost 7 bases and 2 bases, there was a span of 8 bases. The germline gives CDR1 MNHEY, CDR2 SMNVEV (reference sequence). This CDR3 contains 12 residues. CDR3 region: CASISTNTEAFF. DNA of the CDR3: TGTGCCAGCATATCAACAAACACTGAAGCTTTCTTT.

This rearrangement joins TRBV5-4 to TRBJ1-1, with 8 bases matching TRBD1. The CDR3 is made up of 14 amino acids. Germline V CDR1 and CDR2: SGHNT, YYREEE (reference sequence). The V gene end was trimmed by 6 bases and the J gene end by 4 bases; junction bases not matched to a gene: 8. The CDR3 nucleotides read TGTGCCAGCACCGCACAGGGGGGCATCACTGAAGCTTTCTTT. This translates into CASTAQGGITEAFF.

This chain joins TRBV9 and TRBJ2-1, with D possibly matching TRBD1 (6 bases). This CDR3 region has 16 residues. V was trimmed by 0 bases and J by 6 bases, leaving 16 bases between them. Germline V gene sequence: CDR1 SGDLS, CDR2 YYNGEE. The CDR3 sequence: CASSVEPGAPGNEQFF. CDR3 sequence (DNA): TGTGCCAGCAGCGTAGAGCCAGGGGCCCCCGGCAATGAGCAGTTCTTC.

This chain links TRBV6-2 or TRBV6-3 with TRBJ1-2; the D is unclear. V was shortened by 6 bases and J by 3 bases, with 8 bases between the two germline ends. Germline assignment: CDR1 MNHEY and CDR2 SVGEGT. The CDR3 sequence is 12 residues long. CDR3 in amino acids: CASSYGYYGYTF. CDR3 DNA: TGTGCCAGCAGCTACGGATACTATGGCTACACCTTC.

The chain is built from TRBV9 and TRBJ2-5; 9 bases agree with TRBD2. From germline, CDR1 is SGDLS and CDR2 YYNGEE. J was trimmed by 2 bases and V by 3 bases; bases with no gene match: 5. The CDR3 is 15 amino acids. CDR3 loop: CASSAGTSIQETQYF. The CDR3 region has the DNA TGTGCCAGCAGCGCCGGGACTAGCATACAAGAGACCCAGTACTTC.

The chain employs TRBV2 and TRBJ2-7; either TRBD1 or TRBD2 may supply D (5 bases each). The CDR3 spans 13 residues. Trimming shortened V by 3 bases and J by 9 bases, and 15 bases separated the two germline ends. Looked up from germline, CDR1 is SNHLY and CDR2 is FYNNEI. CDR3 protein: CASSDGDPLGQYF. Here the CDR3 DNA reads TGTGCCAGCAGTGACGGGGACCCCTTGGGGCAGTACTTC.

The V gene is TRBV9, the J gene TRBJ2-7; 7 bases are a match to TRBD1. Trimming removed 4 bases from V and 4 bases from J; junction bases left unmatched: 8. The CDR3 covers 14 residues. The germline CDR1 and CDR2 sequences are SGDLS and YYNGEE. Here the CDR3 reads CASSPGQQTYEQYV. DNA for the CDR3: TGTGCCAGCAGCCCGGGACAGCAAACTTACGAGCAGTACGTC.